This is a list of T cell receptor beta chains from one sample in a study of blood T cells in healthy people across ages. TCRdb used MiXCR to reprocess the 5' RACE reads, holding one entry per CDR3 protein. The repertoire includes under 950,000 distinct CDR3 sequences, approximately 21% of them detected once, and around 22% sits in the top ten. The source material was blood. These receptors were collected from an older man in good health. The conserved cysteine and the conserved F or W are not part of the CDR3 here. The order of the fields is V gene, J gene, CDR3 protein.

V gene: TRBV12-3/TRBV12-4; J gene: TRBJ2-5; CDR3 protein: ASSLHASQETQY
V gene: TRBV10-3; J gene: TRBJ2-3; CDR3 protein: AISETGLPTDTQY
V gene: TRBV5-1; J gene: TRBJ2-5; CDR3 protein: ASSLELAAPETQY
V gene: TRBV6-6; J gene: TRBJ2-3; CDR3 protein: ASTEGREIADTQY
V gene: TRBV5-1; J gene: TRBJ2-1; CDR3 protein: ASNFRGDNEQF
V gene: TRBV24-1; J gene: TRBJ2-7; CDR3 protein: ATSDGTGILSYEQY
V gene: TRBV29-1; J gene: TRBJ2-6; CDR3 protein: SVDPTGANVLT
V gene: TRBV5-1; J gene: TRBJ2-7; CDR3 protein: ASSLVEGFEQY
V gene: TRBV19; J gene: TRBJ1-2; CDR3 protein: ASSMGQGASYGYT
V gene: TRBV20-1; J gene: TRBJ1-2; CDR3 protein: SASVRVGYT
V gene: TRBV7-8; J gene: TRBJ1-5; CDR3 protein: ASGLGEDARGQPQH
V gene: TRBV20-1; J gene: TRBJ2-5; CDR3 protein: SARGGAGNQETQY
V gene: TRBV9; J gene: TRBJ1-5; CDR3 protein: ASSADGNLNQPQH
V gene: TRBV19; J gene: TRBJ2-1; CDR3 protein: ASSIVPRNEQF
V gene: TRBV29-1; J gene: TRBJ1-3; CDR3 protein: SVEDQVGNTIY
V gene: TRBV3-1; J gene: .; CDR3 protein: ASSQDRNSGGNEQF
V gene: TRBV6-5; J gene: TRBJ1-3; CDR3 protein: ASSYSRAASGNTIY
V gene: TRBV7-4; J gene: TRBJ1-1; CDR3 protein: ASSHGVVGMNTEAF
V gene: TRBV3-1; J gene: TRBJ1-4; CDR3 protein: ASSQDFANEKLF
V gene: TRBV28; J gene: TRBJ2-7; CDR3 protein: ASAIKGGVVYEQY
V gene: TRBV12-3/TRBV12-4; J gene: TRBJ1-2; CDR3 protein: ASSLDIEGYGYT
V gene: TRBV4-3; J gene: .; CDR3 protein: ASSQARRESTLTQF
V gene: TRBV29-1; J gene: TRBJ2-4; CDR3 protein: SVSQGGKNIQY
V gene: TRBV5-1; J gene: .; CDR3 protein: ASSLAAEPYEQY
V gene: TRBV2; J gene: TRBJ1-5; CDR3 protein: ASSTDLGGNQPQH
V gene: TRBV24-1; J gene: TRBJ1-5; CDR3 protein: ATSEWGNQPQH
V gene: TRBV7-8; J gene: TRBJ1-1; CDR3 protein: ASSLGGGWDTEAF
V gene: TRBV6-6; J gene: TRBJ1-6; CDR3 protein: ASSYSARGVNSPLH
V gene: TRBV10-1; J gene: TRBJ2-5; CDR3 protein: ASSEGASGGEETQY
V gene: TRBV7-2; J gene: .; CDR3 protein: ASSLTGLAGNEQF
V gene: TRBV12-3/TRBV12-4; J gene: TRBJ2-1; CDR3 protein: ASSPLGDNEQF
V gene: TRBV6-6; J gene: TRBJ2-3; CDR3 protein: ASSGPRDPLPGTQY
V gene: TRBV29-1; J gene: TRBJ1-2; CDR3 protein: SVRTDPRDGYT
V gene: TRBV12-3/TRBV12-4; J gene: TRBJ1-3; CDR3 protein: ASSLRLGGQTSGNTIY
V gene: TRBV29-1; J gene: TRBJ1-4; CDR3 protein: SVLPTTNEKLF
V gene: TRBV5-1; J gene: TRBJ2-2; CDR3 protein: ASSLTDTEELF
V gene: TRBV20-1; J gene: TRBJ2-1; CDR3 protein: SADTGQTSYNEQF
V gene: TRBV6-1; J gene: TRBJ1-2; CDR3 protein: ASSVSDRNYGYT
V gene: TRBV12-3/TRBV12-4; J gene: TRBJ1-1; CDR3 protein: ASSLRGAVTEAF
V gene: TRBV19; J gene: TRBJ2-7; CDR3 protein: ASSQDRGTYEQY
V gene: TRBV5-1; J gene: TRBJ2-1; CDR3 protein: ASSLEILGEQF
V gene: TRBV9; J gene: TRBJ1-1; CDR3 protein: ASSVRMEPNTEAF
V gene: TRBV6-2/TRBV6-3; J gene: TRBJ1-4; CDR3 protein: ASSYFLQANEKLF
V gene: TRBV11-2; J gene: TRBJ2-3; CDR3 protein: ASSLGIGKPTDTQY
V gene: TRBV7-6; J gene: TRBJ1-2; CDR3 protein: ASSLRQGMDYGYT
V gene: TRBV6-5; J gene: TRBJ2-5; CDR3 protein: ASSYSPSATRGETQY
V gene: TRBV6-2/TRBV6-3; J gene: TRBJ1-2; CDR3 protein: ASRPWTGDGCT
V gene: TRBV5-1; J gene: .; CDR3 protein: ASRVTSGSGNEQF
V gene: TRBV7-2; J gene: TRBJ2-3; CDR3 protein: ASSTPGLADPRPTHTQY
V gene: TRBV20-1; J gene: TRBJ2-3; CDR3 protein: SARRMVGTDTQY
V gene: TRBV29-1; J gene: TRBJ1-4; CDR3 protein: SVEDWGQCATNEKLF
V gene: TRBV5-1; J gene: TRBJ1-4; CDR3 protein: ASSLGTGGPEKLF
V gene: TRBV4-3; J gene: TRBJ1-2; CDR3 protein: ASSQDIQRQGAGGYT